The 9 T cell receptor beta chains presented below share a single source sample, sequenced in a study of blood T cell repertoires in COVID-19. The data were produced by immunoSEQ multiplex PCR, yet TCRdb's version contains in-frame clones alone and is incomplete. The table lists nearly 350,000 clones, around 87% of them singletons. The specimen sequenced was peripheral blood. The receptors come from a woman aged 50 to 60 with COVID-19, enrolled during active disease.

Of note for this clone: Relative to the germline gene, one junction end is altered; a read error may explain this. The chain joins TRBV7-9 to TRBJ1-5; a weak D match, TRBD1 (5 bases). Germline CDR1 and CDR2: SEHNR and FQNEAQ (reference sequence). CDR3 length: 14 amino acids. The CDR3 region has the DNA TGTGCCAGCAGCTCCCCCCAGGGCGGTCAGCTCCAGCATTTT. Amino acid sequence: CASSSPQGGQLQHF.

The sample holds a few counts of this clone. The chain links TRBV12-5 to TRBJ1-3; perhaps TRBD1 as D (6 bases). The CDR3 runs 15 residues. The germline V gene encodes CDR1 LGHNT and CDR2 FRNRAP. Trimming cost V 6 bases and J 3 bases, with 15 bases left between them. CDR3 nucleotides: TGTGCTAGTGGGGCCGGTTGGGGGCATGGAAACACCATATATTTT. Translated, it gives CASGAGWGHGNTIYF.

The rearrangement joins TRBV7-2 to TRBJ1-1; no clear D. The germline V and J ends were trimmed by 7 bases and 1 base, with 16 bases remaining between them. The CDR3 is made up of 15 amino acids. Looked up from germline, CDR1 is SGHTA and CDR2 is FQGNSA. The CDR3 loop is CASTRAPSGNTEAFF. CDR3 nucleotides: TGTGCCAGCACCCGTGCCCCCTCGGGGAACACTGAAGCTTTCTTT.

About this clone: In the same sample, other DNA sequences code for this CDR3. CDR3 protein: CASSLGLAGGYEQYF. The CDR3 nucleotides are TGTGCCAGCAGCTTAGGACTAGCGGGAGGATACGAGCAGTACTTC. The V gene is TRBV7-2, the J gene TRBJ2-7; 13 bases map to TRBD2. The germline gives CDR1 SGHTA, CDR2 FQGNSA. The CDR3 contains 15 residues. V was pared by 1 base and J by 4 bases, with 1 base of the junction left unmatched.

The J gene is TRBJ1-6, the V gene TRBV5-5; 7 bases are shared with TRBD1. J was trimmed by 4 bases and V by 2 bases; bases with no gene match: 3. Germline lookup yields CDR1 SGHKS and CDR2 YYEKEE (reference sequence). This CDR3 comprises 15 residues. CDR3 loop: CASSLPTGYNSPLHF. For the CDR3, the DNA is TGTGCCAGCAGCTTACCGACAGGGTATAATTCACCCCTCCACTTT. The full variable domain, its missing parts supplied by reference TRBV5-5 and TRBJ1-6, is DAGVTQSPTHLIKTRGQQVTLRCSPISGHKSVSWYQQVLGQGPQFIFQYYEKEERGRGNFPDRFSARQFPNYSSELNVNALLLGDSALYLCASSLPTGYNSPLHFGNGTRLTVT.

CDR3 DNA sequence: TGTGCCAGTAGTATAGACGGGGATACGCAGTATTTT. The encoded protein is CASSIDGDTQYF. The rearrangement uses TRBV19 and TRBJ2-3; D not certain. The CDR3 is 12 residues long. V was clipped by 0 bases and J by 6 bases, with 4 bases between them. The V gene's germline CDR1 is LNHDA and CDR2 SQIVND (reference sequence).

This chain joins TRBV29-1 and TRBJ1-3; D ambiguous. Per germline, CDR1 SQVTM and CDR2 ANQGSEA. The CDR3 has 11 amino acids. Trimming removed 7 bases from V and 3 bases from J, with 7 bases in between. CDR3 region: CSADFGNTIYF. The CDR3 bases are TGCAGCGCTGACTTTGGAAACACCATATATTTT.

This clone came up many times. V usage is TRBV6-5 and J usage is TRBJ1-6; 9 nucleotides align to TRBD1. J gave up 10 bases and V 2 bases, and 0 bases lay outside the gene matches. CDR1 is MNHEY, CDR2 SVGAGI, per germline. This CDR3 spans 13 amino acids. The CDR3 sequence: CASSYGQGSPLHF. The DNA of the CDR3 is TGTGCCAGCAGTTACGGACAGGGGTCACCCCTCCACTTT.

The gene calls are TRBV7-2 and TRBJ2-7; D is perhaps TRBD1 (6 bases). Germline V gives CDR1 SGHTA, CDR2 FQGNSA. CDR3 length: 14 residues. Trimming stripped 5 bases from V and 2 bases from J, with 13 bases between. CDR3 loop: CASSVWDIPYEQYF. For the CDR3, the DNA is TGTGCCAGCAGCGTATGGGACATTCCCTACGAGCAGTACTTC.